The clone carrying this T cell receptor (beta chain) occurred a few times. The data derive from a study of blood T cells in healthy people across ages. The total RNA that was extracted per sample amounted to at least 5 micrograms. A second PCR, run for roughly 6 to 11 cycles, used a sample-barcoded 5' primer plus a J-beta primer mix. TCRdb independently ran MiXCR on the 5' RACE reads; one entry per CDR3 protein. The top ten hold around 22% of the sample, which has almost 800,000 distinct CDR3 sequences, 55% to 70% seen once. CDR1 and CDR2 from the germline V gene are GTSNPN and SVGIG (reference sequence). Between the trimmed V and J ends, which lost 1 base and 6 bases, there was a span of 7 bases. CDR3 length: 11 residues.

The J gene is TRBJ2-7, the V gene TRBV30, with no clear D. The sequence was obtained from a man under 40 in good health. Sequencing input: blood. CDR3 bases: TGTGCCTGGAGTGAGGGATCCGAGCAGTACTTC. Translated, it gives CAWSEGSEQYF.